Each of the 10 T cell receptor beta chains below was sequenced from the same sample in a study of cytomegalovirus exposure and HLA in healthy donors. The PCR ran on 60 Vbeta and 13 Jbeta primers. Repertoires were generated with immunoSEQ multiplex PCR, while TCRdb's copy carries only in-frame clones and drops some. Of fewer than 200,000 clones detected, about 80% appear once; the ten largest clones hold around 2.1%. The sequenced sample consisted of PBMCs. These receptor sequences come from a female donor in good health and CMV-seronegative.

The V and J genes are TRBV5-4 and TRBJ1-2; D is uncertain. CDR1 is SGHNT, CDR2 YYREEE, per germline (reference sequence). V lost 0 bases and J 2 bases, leaving 5 bases between the germline ends. The CDR3 is made up of 13 amino acids. This chain's CDR3 is CASSLASNYGYTF. CDR3 DNA: TGTGCCAGCAGCTTGGCTAGCAACTATGGCTACACCTTC. The full variable domain, its missing parts supplied by reference TRBV5-4 and TRBJ1-2, is ETGVTQSPTHLIKTRGQQVTLRCSSQSGHNTVSWYQQALGQGPQFIFQYYREEENGRGNFPPRFSGLQFPNYSSELNVNALELDDSALYLCASSLASNYGYTFGSGTRLTVV.

The rearrangement uses TRBV19 and TRBJ1-6, with 7 bases lining up with TRBD1. Germline values: CDR1 LNHDA, CDR2 SQIVND (reference sequence). V shed 4 bases, J shed 13 bases, and the junction held 13 bases outside the gene matches. The CDR3 extends over 15 amino acids. The CDR3 nucleotides read TGTGCCAGTAGTACGAACCCGGGACAGAGGGTCCCCCTCCACTTT. Its protein product is CASSTNPGQRVPLHF.

The chain uses TRBV7-7 and TRBJ2-2; no reliable D call. The germline CDR1 and CDR2 sequences are SSHAT and FNYEAQ (reference sequence). The CDR3 runs 13 residues. Trimming stripped 2 bases from V and 6 bases from J, with 7 bases between. For the CDR3, the DNA is TGTGCCAGCAGCTTATCCGAGGCCGGGGAGCTGTTTTTT. Amino acid sequence: CASSLSEAGELFF.

J is TRBJ1-2 and V is TRBV29-1; TRBD1 aligns across 10 bases. Germline assignment: CDR1 SQVTM and CDR2 ANQGSEA. V shed 7 bases and J 7 bases; nucleotides not matched to a gene: 12. The CDR3 extends over 14 amino acids. CDR3 loop: CSASGTGVISGYTF. The CDR3 nucleotides are TGCAGCGCTAGCGGGACAGGGGTCATTAGTGGCTACACCTTC.

Here the CDR3 reads CASSLGGGGKKLFF. The CDR3, as DNA: TGTGCCAGCAGCTTAGGCGGAGGGGGCAAAAAACTGTTTTTT. This chain uses TRBV11-2 with TRBJ1-4; 7 bases align to TRBD1. Looked up from germline, CDR1 is SGHAT and CDR2 is FQNNGV. The CDR3 length is 14 residues. The trim removed 1 base at V and 9 bases at J, leaving 5 bases unmatched.

The V gene is TRBV5-1, the J gene TRBJ2-2; possibly TRBD1 for D (6 bases). CDR3 length: 16 residues. V dropped 4 bases and J dropped 6 bases, with 19 bases sitting between them. Germline lookup yields CDR1 SGHRS and CDR2 YFSETQ. The CDR3 reads CASSTWGLTGAGELFF. In DNA form, the CDR3 reads TGCGCCAGCAGCACCTGGGGGCTAACTGGGGCCGGGGAGCTGTTTTTT.

In this sample, this clone turned up a few times. The genes are TRBV2 and TRBJ2-7, with D possibly TRBD1 on 6 matching bases. CDR1 is SNHLY and CDR2 is FYNNEI in the germline V gene. V was trimmed by 5 bases and J by 0 bases, leaving 11 bases between them. The CDR3 runs to 14 residues. The DNA of the CDR3 is TGTGCCAGCAGTCTACAGGGAGACTCCTACGAGCAGTACTTC. It translates to CASSLQGDSYEQYF.

The sample holds one count of this clone. The chain couples TRBV7-6 to TRBJ2-1; the D is unclear. Germline V gene sequence: CDR1 SGHVS, CDR2 FNYEAQ. The CDR3 has 15 residues. Between the trimmed V and J ends, which lost 3 bases and 0 bases, there was a span of 9 bases. In DNA form, the CDR3 reads TGTGCCAGCAGCTTGGCCTTCCGCTCCTACAATGAGCAGTTCTTC. Translating it yields CASSLAFRSYNEQFF.

This chain's CDR3 is CASSSGGRNTGELFF. DNA for the CDR3: TGCGCCAGCAGTTCGGGAGGTAGGAACACCGGGGAGCTGTTTTTT. The rearrangement uses TRBV5-1 and TRBJ2-2; TRBD2 matches 7 bases. The germline V gene encodes CDR1 SGHRS and CDR2 YFSETQ. The ends lost 5 bases at V and 1 base at J; junction bases unmatched: 5. The length of the CDR3 is 15 residues.

The gene calls are TRBV5-1 and TRBJ1-6; D not certain. This CDR3 contains 16 residues. Germline V gene lookup returns CDR1 SGHRS and CDR2 YFSETQ. The V gene lost 4 bases and the J gene lost 6 bases, with 17 bases spanning the gap. CDR3 nucleotides: TGCGCCAGCAGCCCCCTGGACGGGCGGGGTAATTCACCCCTCCACTTT. Translated, it gives CASSPLDGRGNSPLHF.